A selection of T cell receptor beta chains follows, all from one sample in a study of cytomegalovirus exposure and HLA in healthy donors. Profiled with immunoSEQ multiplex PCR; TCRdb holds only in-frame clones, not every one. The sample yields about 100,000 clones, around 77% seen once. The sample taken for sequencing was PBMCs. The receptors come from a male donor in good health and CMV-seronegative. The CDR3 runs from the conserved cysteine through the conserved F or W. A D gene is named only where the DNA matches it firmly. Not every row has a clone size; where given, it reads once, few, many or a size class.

DNA: TGTGCCAGCAGCTCTCGCCGGGGGGACACGCAGTATTTT
CDR3: CASSSRRGDTQYF
D: TRBD2
size: few
J: TRBJ2-3
V: TRBV5-8

DNA: TGCGCCAGCAGCCTCGAGACGGCAGGAGATACGCAGTATTTT
CDR3: CASSLETAGDTQYF
D: -
size: -
J: TRBJ2-3
V: TRBV5-1

DNA: TGTGCCAGCAGTTTGAGCGGGAGTACCGGGGAGCTGTTTTTT
CDR3: CASSLSGSTGELFF
D: TRBD2
size: -
J: TRBJ2-2
V: TRBV27

DNA: TGTGCCAGCAGTTCCTCCGGGACAGGGGAAATATACGAGCAGTACTTC
CDR3: CASSSSGTGEIYEQYF
D: TRBD1
size: -
J: TRBJ2-7
V: TRBV27

DNA: TGCGCCAGCAGCTTGGAAGGGACAACCGCTTCATCAAGCTACACCTTC
CDR3: CASSLEGTTASSSYTF
D: -
size: -
J: TRBJ1-2
V: TRBV5-1

DNA: TGCAGCGCTGACAGGGCCGCTTACAATGAGCAGTTCTTC
CDR3: CSADRAAYNEQFF
D: TRBD1
size: -
J: TRBJ2-1
V: TRBV29-1

DNA: TGTGCCAGCAGCGCGCCGGGACTAGCGGGACGGTACGAGCAGTACTTC
CDR3: CASSAPGLAGRYEQYF
D: TRBD2
size: -
J: TRBJ2-7
V: TRBV7-2

DNA: TGTGCCAGCAGTGAAGCGGGGGCGAGCTCCTACGAGCAGTACTTC
CDR3: CASSEAGASSYEQYF
D: -
size: -
J: TRBJ2-7
V: TRBV6-1

DNA: TGTGCCAGCAGCTCGGAGTTTAGCTCCTACGAGCAGTACTTC
CDR3: CASSSEFSSYEQYF
D: -
size: -
J: TRBJ2-7
V: TRBV7-2

DNA: TGTGCCAGCAGTGACGACCGGGACAGAGATGGCTACACCTTC
CDR3: CASSDDRDRDGYTF
D: TRBD1
size: -
J: TRBJ1-2
V: TRBV25-1

DNA: TGCAGTGCTGCCCGCGACACTGAAGCTTTCTTT
CDR3: CSAARDTEAFF
D: -
size: -
J: TRBJ1-1
V: TRBV20-1

DNA: TGTGCCAGCAGTCAGACCTACGAGCAGTACTTC
CDR3: CASSQTYEQYF
D: -
size: -
J: TRBJ2-7
V: TRBV28

DNA: TGCGCCAGCAGCCTCAGAGACAGGGACTATGGCTACACCTTC
CDR3: CASSLRDRDYGYTF
D: TRBD1
size: few
J: TRBJ1-2
V: TRBV4-1

DNA: TGTGCCAGCAGCTCAGGTGGGGACGGAGGGTTAGAGGCCCAGTACTTC
CDR3: CASSSGGDGGLEAQYF
D: -
size: -
J: TRBJ2-5
V: TRBV5-6

DNA: TGTGCCACCACGGCAAGCGGCCCGCTATTTGGGGAGACCCAGTACTTC
CDR3: CATTASGPLFGETQYF
D: -
size: once
J: TRBJ2-5
V: TRBV30

DNA: TGTGCCAGCAGTGAGGGAGCGGGGGTAGGCAATCAGCCCCAGCATTTT
CDR3: CASSEGAGVGNQPQHF
D: -
size: -
J: TRBJ1-5
V: TRBV6-1

DNA: TGTGCCAGCAGCTTAGCCGCAGGGACTAACTATGGCTACACCTTC
CDR3: CASSLAAGTNYGYTF
D: -
size: -
J: TRBJ1-2
V: TRBV7-9

DNA: TGTGCCAGCAGCTCAGCGGGAGGAGGACTAAACGAGCAGTACTTC
CDR3: CASSSAGGGLNEQYF
D: TRBD2
size: -
J: TRBJ2-7
V: TRBV5-4

DNA: TGTGCCAGCAGCTTAGTCGGCAATGAGCAGTTCTTC
CDR3: CASSLVGNEQFF
D: -
size: -
J: TRBJ2-1
V: TRBV11-2

DNA: TGTGCCAGCAGTTACTCTGGAAACACCATATATTTT
CDR3: CASSYSGNTIYF
D: -
size: -
J: TRBJ1-3
V: TRBV19

DNA: TGTGCCAGCAGCTCCATACCGGGACTAGGATATGGCAATGAGCAGTTCTTC
CDR3: CASSSIPGLGYGNEQFF
D: TRBD2
size: -
J: TRBJ2-1
V: TRBV7-9

DNA: TGTGCCATCGGGGGAGGAGTCATCACAGATACGCAGTATTTT
CDR3: CAIGGGVITDTQYF
D: -
size: -
J: TRBJ2-3
V: TRBV10-3

DNA: TGCGCCAGCAGTGGAATTGGTGCGCAGGCTAATGAAAAACTGTTTTTT
CDR3: CASSGIGAQANEKLFF
D: -
size: few
J: TRBJ1-4
V: TRBV10-2

DNA: TGTGCCAGCAATAGAGTAGCAACCAAAAACATTCAGTACTTC
CDR3: CASNRVATKNIQYF
D: -
size: few
J: TRBJ2-4
V: TRBV6-1

DNA: TGTGCCAGCAGTTTTAGCGGGACAGGGGGGAAGGTTACGCAGTATTTT
CDR3: CASSFSGTGGKVTQYF
D: TRBD1
size: -
J: TRBJ2-3
V: TRBV27

DNA: TGTGCCAGCGGCCCACAGGGGGCGAGGGAAAAACTGTTTTTT
CDR3: CASGPQGAREKLFF
D: TRBD1
size: once
J: TRBJ1-4
V: TRBV9

DNA: TGTGCCAGCAACCCGTCGGGGGACAGGGGGTGGAATGAGCAGTTCTTC
CDR3: CASNPSGDRGWNEQFF
D: TRBD1
size: -
J: TRBJ2-1
V: TRBV27

DNA: TGTGCCTGGAAAAGGACATCGGGCGAGCAGTACTTC
CDR3: CAWKRTSGEQYF
D: -
size: -
J: TRBJ2-7
V: TRBV30

DNA: TGTGCCAGCAGTCTATCTGCGACTAGCGGCTACGAGCAGTACTTC
CDR3: CASSLSATSGYEQYF
D: TRBD2
size: -
J: TRBJ2-7
V: TRBV27

DNA: TGTGCCAGCAGTCAAGAGTGGACAAGTTATAGCAATCAGCCCCAGCATTTT
CDR3: CASSQEWTSYSNQPQHF
D: -
size: -
J: TRBJ1-5
V: TRBV2

DNA: TGTGCCAGCCATCAAGATACGCAGTATTTT
CDR3: CASHQDTQYF
D: -
size: -
J: TRBJ2-3
V: TRBV7-9

DNA: TGTGCCAGCAGCGAGAGGGGGGGTATCACAGATACGCAGTATTTT
CDR3: CASSERGGITDTQYF
D: -
size: -
J: TRBJ2-3
V: TRBV25-1

DNA: TGTGCCAGCACCTCCTTCGGGGGTAACGGTGAGCAGTTCTTC
CDR3: CASTSFGGNGEQFF
D: -
size: -
J: TRBJ2-1
V: TRBV9

DNA: TGTGCCAGCAGCGCGACGGGGTTTAGCTCCTACGAGCAGTACTTC
CDR3: CASSATGFSSYEQYF
D: -
size: -
J: TRBJ2-7
V: TRBV7-9

DNA: TGCGCCAGCAGCTTGAGCGGGAGTTACAATGAGCAGTTCTTC
CDR3: CASSLSGSYNEQFF
D: TRBD2
size: few
J: TRBJ2-1
V: TRBV5-1

DNA: TGTGCCAGCAGCTTGTGGGCCGAGCAGTACTTC
CDR3: CASSLWAEQYF
D: -
size: -
J: TRBJ2-7
V: TRBV5-5

DNA: TGCGCCAGCAGCGCAGGGGAGAGCACAGATACGCAGTATTTT
CDR3: CASSAGESTDTQYF
D: -
size: -
J: TRBJ2-3
V: TRBV5-1

DNA: TGTGCCAGCTCACCACTGAGAGTTGATCAGCCCCAGCATTTT
CDR3: CASSPLRVDQPQHF
D: -
size: -
J: TRBJ1-5
V: TRBV18

DNA: TGTGCCAGCAGCGAACACGGACTAGCGGGCCTCACAGATACGCAGTATTTT
CDR3: CASSEHGLAGLTDTQYF
D: TRBD2
size: -
J: TRBJ2-3
V: TRBV2

DNA: TGTGCCAGTAGTATGGAGCTTATGGACACTGAAGCTTTCTTT
CDR3: CASSMELMDTEAFF
D: -
size: -
J: TRBJ1-1
V: TRBV19

DNA: TGCGCCAGCAGCTTTATCATCCGGCTAGCACCAAACAATGAGCAGTTCTTC
CDR3: CASSFIIRLAPNNEQFF
D: -
size: -
J: TRBJ2-1
V: TRBV5-1

DNA: TGTGCCAGCAGTTACAGGGGGAACCTGGCTCACACCGGGGAGCTGTTTTTT
CDR3: CASSYRGNLAHTGELFF
D: TRBD1
size: -
J: TRBJ2-2
V: TRBV27

DNA: TGTGCCAGCAGCCAAGTAAAGGGGAACTATGGCTACACCTTC
CDR3: CASSQVKGNYGYTF
D: -
size: -
J: TRBJ1-2
V: TRBV4-2

DNA: TGTGCCAGCGGGCCTTCGGATAACACCGGGGAGCTGTTTTTT
CDR3: CASGPSDNTGELFF
D: -
size: -
J: TRBJ2-2
V: TRBV25-1

DNA: TGTGCCAGCAGCTTCCGACAGGGCCGATTCACTGAAGCTTTCTTT
CDR3: CASSFRQGRFTEAFF
D: TRBD1
size: -
J: TRBJ1-1
V: TRBV13

DNA: TGTGCCAGCAGCTATTCAGGCACTGAAGCTTTCTTT
CDR3: CASSYSGTEAFF
D: -
size: -
J: TRBJ1-1
V: TRBV11-3

DNA: TGTGCCAGCAGGGGCCCAGACAGTTGGGAAACGTCTTTAGGCTCCTACGAGCAGTACTTC
CDR3: CASRGPDSWETSLGSYEQYF
D: -
size: once
J: TRBJ2-7
V: TRBV28

DNA: TGTGCCAGCAGCCCAGGGCTCTTC
CDR3: CASSPGLF
D: -
size: -
J: TRBJ2-1
V: TRBV9